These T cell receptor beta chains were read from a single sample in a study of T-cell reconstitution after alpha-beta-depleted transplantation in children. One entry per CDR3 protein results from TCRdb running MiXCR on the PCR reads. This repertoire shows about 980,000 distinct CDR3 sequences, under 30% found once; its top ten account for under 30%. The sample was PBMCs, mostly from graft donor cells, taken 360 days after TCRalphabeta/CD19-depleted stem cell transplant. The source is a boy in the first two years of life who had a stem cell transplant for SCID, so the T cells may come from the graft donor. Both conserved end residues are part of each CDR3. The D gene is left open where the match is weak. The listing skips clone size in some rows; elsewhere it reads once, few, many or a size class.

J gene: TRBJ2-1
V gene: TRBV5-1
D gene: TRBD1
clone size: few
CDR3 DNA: TGCGCCAGCAGCCCCGAAGACAGGGCGCGCGAGCAGTTCTTC
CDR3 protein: CASSPEDRAREQFF

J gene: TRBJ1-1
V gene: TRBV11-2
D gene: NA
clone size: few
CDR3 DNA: TGTGCCAGCAGCTTAGTCGGGGGGCCCTTCACTGAAGCTTTCTTT
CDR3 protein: CASSLVGGPFTEAFF

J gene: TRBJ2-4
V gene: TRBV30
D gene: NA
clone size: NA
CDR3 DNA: TGTGCCTGGAGTGGCCCCGGGGGGCTAGCCAAAAACATTCAGTACTTC
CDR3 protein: CAWSGPGGLAKNIQYF

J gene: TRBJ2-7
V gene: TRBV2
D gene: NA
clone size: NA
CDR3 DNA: TGTGCCAGCAGTGACGCTGACAGAGCCTACGAGCAGTACTTC
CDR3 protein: CASSDADRAYEQYF

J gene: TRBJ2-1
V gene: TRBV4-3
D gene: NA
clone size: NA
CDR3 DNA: TGCGCCAGCAGCCAAGATCGGTCTTTTAACAATGAGCAGTTCTTC
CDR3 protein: CASSQDRSFNNEQFF

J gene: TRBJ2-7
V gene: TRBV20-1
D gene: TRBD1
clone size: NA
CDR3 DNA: TGCAGTGCTAGTCGACCCAGGGGGGAGCAGTACTTC
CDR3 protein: CSASRPRGEQYF

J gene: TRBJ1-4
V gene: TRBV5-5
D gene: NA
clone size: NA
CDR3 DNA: TGTGCCAGCAGCGACCGTCCGGGTCAAGCTAATGAAAAACTGTTTTTT
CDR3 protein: CASSDRPGQANEKLFF

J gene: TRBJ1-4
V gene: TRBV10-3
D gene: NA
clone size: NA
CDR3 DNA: TGTGCCATCAGCGACGGGCAGCGTAATGAAAAACTGTTTTTT
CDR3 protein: CAISDGQRNEKLFF

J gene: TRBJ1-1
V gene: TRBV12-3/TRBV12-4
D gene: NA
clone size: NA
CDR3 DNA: TGTGCCAGCAGTTTGGGGGTGAGCTCTTTCTTT
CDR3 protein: CASSLGVSSFF

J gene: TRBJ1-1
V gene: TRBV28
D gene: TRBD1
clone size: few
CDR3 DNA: TGTGCCAGCAGTTCTTACAGGACAGGTAGCACTGAAGCTTTCTTT
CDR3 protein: CASSSYRTGSTEAFF

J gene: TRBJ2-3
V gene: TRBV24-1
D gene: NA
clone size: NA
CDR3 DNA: TGTGCCACCAGTGACCGTGCTACAGGGTTCACAGATACGCAGTATTTT
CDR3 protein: CATSDRATGFTDTQYF

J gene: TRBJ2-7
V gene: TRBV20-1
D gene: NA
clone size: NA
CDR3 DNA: TGCAGTGCCGGTCGGCACCCCTACGAGCAGTACTTC
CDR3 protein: CSAGRHPYEQYF

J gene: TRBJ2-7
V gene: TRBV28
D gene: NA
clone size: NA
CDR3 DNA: TGTGCCAGCAGTTTATCAAGCACAGGGAGTTACGAGCAGTACTTC
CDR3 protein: CASSLSSTGSYEQYF

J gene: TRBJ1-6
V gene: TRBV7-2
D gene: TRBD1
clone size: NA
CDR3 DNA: TGTGCCAGCAGCTTGAGGGGGCGATCCTATAATTCACCCCTCCACTTT
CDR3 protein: CASSLRGRSYNSPLHF

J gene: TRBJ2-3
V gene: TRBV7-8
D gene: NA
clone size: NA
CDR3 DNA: TGTGCCAGCAGGGGGCTTCTGGGGGTTGGCGCAGATACGCAGTATTTT
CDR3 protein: CASRGLLGVGADTQYF

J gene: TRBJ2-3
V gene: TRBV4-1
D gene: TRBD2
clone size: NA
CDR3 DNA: TGCGCCAGCAGCCAAGATTTACTAGCGGGAGGTACCTTCAGCACAGATACGCAGTATTTT
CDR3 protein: CASSQDLLAGGTFSTDTQYF

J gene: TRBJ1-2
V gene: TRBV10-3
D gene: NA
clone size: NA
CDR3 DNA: TGTGCCATCAGTGCAGGGGTGGAGTATGGCTACACCTTC
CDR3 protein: CAISAGVEYGYTF

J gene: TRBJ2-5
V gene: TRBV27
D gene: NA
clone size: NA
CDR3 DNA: TGTGCCAGCAGTTCTTCCATCGACATCCTGGAGACCCAGTACTTC
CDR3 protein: CASSSSIDILETQYF

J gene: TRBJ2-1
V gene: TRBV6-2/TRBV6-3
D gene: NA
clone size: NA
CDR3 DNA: TGTGCCAGCAGTTCGACTATTTCAAGGCAGTTCTTC
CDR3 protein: CASSSTISRQFF

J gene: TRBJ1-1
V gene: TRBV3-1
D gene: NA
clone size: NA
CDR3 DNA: TGTGCCAGCAGCCCTCTTGGGACGCCGAACACTGAAGCTTTCTTT
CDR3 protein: CASSPLGTPNTEAFF

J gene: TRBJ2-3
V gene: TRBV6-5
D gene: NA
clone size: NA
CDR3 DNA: TGTGCCAGCAGTTACTCGAGGTCAGATACGCAGTATTTT
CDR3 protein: CASSYSRSDTQYF

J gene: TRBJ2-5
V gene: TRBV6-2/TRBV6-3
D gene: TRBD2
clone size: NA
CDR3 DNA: TGTGCCAGCAGTCAAGTATGGCGGGGGGCCCAAGAGACCCAGTACTTC
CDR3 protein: CASSQVWRGAQETQYF

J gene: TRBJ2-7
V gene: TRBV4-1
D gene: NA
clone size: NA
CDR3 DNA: TGCGCCAGCAGCCAATCGGGGGACAGCTCCTACGAGCAGTACTTC
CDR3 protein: CASSQSGDSSYEQYF

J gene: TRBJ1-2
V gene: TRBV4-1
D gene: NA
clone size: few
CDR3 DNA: TGCGCCAGCAGCCAAGGGGGGGGATTGTATAGCTACACCTTC
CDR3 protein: CASSQGGGLYSYTF

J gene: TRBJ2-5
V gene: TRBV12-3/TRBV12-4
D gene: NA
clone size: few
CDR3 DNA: TGTGCCAGCAGTTTACGCACAGGTGTCCAAGAGACCCAGTACTTC
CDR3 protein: CASSLRTGVQETQYF

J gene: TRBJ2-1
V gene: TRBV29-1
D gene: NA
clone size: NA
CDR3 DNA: TGCAGCGTAACTGACAGGCCCAATGAGCAGTTCTTC
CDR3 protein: CSVTDRPNEQFF

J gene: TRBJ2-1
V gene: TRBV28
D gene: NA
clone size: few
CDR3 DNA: TGTGCCAGCAGTTTGTACAGAACTAATGAGCAGTTCTTC
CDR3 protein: CASSLYRTNEQFF

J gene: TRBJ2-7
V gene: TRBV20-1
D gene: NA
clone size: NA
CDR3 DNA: TGCAGTGCACGCCCAGGGTCACCGGGATCCTACGAGCAGTACTTC
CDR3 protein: CSARPGSPGSYEQYF

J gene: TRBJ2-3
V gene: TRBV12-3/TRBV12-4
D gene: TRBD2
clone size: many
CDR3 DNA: TGTGCCAGCAGTTTAAGGCGGGGGGGCACAGATACGCAGTATTTT
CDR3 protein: CASSLRRGGTDTQYF

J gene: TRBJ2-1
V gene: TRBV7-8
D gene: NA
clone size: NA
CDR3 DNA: TGTGCCAGCAGCTCCGGACATGGTGCCAATGAGCAGTTCTTC
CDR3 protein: CASSSGHGANEQFF

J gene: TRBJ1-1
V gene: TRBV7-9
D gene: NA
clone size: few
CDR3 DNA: TGTGCCAGCAGCCCACTTTCATGGGGCGACACTGAAGCTTTCTTT
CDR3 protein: CASSPLSWGDTEAFF

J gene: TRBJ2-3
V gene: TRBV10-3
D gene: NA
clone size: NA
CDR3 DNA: TGTGCCATCAGTGAGCACCAGGGGCAGGCGCAGTATTTT
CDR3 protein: CAISEHQGQAQYF

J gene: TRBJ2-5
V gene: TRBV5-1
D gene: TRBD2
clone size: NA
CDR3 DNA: TGCGCCAGCAGCTTGGCGGTTTTCAGCGGGGGGGCTCAAGAGACCCAGTACTTC
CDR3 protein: CASSLAVFSGGAQETQYF

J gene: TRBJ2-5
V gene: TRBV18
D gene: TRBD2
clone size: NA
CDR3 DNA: TGTGCCAGCTCACCGCGGACTAGCGGGGGGGCAGGTCGAGAGACCCAGTACTTC
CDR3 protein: CASSPRTSGGAGRETQYF

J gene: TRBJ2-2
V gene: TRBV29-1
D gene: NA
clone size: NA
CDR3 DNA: TGCAGCGTTGAGTCGGGAAAGGGACCGAACACCGGGGAGCTGTTTTTT
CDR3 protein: CSVESGKGPNTGELFF

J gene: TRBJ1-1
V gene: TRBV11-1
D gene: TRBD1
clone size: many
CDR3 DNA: TGTGCCAGCAGCCACCGGACAGGGTGGACTGAAGCTTTCTTT
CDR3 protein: CASSHRTGWTEAFF

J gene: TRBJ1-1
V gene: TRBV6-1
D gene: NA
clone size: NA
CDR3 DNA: TGTGCCAGCAGTATCCGGACGGAGAACACTGAAGCTTTCTTT
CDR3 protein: CASSIRTENTEAFF

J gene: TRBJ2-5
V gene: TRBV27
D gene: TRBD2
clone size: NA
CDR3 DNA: TGTGCCAGCAGTTTATCAGACGGGACTAGGTTTGAGACCCAGTACTTC
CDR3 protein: CASSLSDGTRFETQYF

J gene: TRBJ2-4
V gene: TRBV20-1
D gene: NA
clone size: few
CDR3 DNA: TGCAGTGCTAGCTCGGCGGGGTTACACATTCAGTACTTC
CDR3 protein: CSASSAGLHIQYF

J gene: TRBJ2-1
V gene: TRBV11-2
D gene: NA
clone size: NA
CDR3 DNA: TGTGGCAGCAGCTTAGAGGGTTTCCAACCCTACAATGAGCAGTTCTTC
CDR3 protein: CGSSLEGFQPYNEQFF

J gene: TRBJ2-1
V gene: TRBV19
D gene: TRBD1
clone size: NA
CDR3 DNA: TGTGCCAGTAGTATAGTTGTTGACAGGGTATCTTACAATGAGCAGTTCTTC
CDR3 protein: CASSIVVDRVSYNEQFF

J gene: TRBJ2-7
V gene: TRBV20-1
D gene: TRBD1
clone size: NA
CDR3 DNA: TGCAGTGCTAGACCTGGACAGGGAAGGACCTACGAGCAGTACTTC
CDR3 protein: CSARPGQGRTYEQYF

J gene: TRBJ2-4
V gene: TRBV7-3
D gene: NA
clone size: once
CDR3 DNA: TGTGCCAGCAGCCGGACCGCGGGCCAGGGAAAAAACATTCAGTACTTC
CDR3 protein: CASSRTAGQGKNIQYF

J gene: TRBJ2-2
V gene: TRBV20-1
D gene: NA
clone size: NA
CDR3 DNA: TGCAGTGCTAGAGGGCCAGGGGTGAACACCGGGGAGCTGTTTTTT
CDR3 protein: CSARGPGVNTGELFF

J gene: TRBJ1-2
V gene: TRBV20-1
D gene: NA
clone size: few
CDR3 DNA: TGCAGTGCTAGAGACGGGGGCTATGGCTACACCTTC
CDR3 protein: CSARDGGYGYTF

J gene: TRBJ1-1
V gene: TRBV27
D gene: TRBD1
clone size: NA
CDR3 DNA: TGTGCCAGCAGTTTACGCTTGGGACAGGGTACCACTGAAGCTTTCTTT
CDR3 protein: CASSLRLGQGTTEAFF

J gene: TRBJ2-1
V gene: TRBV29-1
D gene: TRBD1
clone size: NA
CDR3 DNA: TGCAGCGTCACAAGCACCGGGACAGGTGCGCTCAATGAGCAGTTCTTC
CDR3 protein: CSVTSTGTGALNEQFF

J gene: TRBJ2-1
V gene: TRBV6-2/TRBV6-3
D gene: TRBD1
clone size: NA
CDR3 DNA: TGTGCCACCACTGAACGACAGGGGAAGTCAAGCGAGCAGTTCTTC
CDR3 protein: CATTERQGKSSEQFF

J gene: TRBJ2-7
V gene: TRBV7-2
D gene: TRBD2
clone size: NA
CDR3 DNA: TGTGCCAGCAGCTTAGCACTAGCGGGGGGGACCCACGAGCAGTACTTC
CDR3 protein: CASSLALAGGTHEQYF

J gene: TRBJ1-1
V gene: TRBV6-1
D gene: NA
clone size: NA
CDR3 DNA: TGTGCCAGCAGTACCAGCATGAACACTGAAGCTTTCTTT
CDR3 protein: CASSTSMNTEAFF